This TCR beta chain was retrieved from a study of blood T cell repertoires in COVID-19. The CDR3 has 16 residues. Germline CDR1 reads MNHEY; CDR2 reads SVGAGI. The germline V and J ends were trimmed by 0 bases and 2 bases, with 10 bases remaining between them. The method was immunoSEQ multiplex PCR; TCRdb's version includes in-frame clones alone and lacks a portion of them. The sample consists of approximately 180,000 clones, approximately 92% of them appearing once. The specimen sequenced was PBMCs or T cells enriched from blood (not recorded which). This chain links TRBV6-5 with TRBJ1-4; possible D gene TRBD1, 6 bases. The receptor was isolated from a woman aged 40 to 50 with acute COVID-19. CDR3 in amino acids: CASSYSPTGTNEKLFF. DNA of the CDR3: TGTGCCAGCAGTTACTCGCCGACAGGTACTAATGAAAAACTGTTTTTT.